These T cell receptor beta chains were read from a single sample in a study of Ad26.COV2.S vaccination and SARS-CoV-2 variants. Generated by immunoSEQ multiplex PCR, the TCRdb table keeps only in-frame clones and is missing some. The data contain about 180,000 clones, about 83% of them singletons. The sequencing here drew on peripheral blood, taken after recovery from COVID-19. The receptors were gathered from a human donor who had recovered from COVID-19. The CDR3 runs from the conserved cysteine through the conserved F or W. The D gene is left open where the match is weak. Clone size is shown for a subset of rows, as once, few, many or a class of expanded clone.

TRBV7-7,18,TRBJ2-2,TRBD2,.,CASSPYLTSGGKSGELFF,TGTGCTAGCAGCCCCTACCTAACTAGCGGGGGGAAGTCCGGGGAGCTGTTTTTT
TRBV5-4,13,TRBJ2-2,.,once,CASSLTGAGELFF,TGTGCCAGCAGCTTGACGGGGGCCGGGGAGCTGTTTTTT
TRBV11-2,16,TRBJ1-5,TRBD1,.,CASSLNTGAPNQPQHF,TGTGCCAGCAGCTTAAATACAGGGGCCCCCAATCAGCCCCAGCATTTT
TRBV5-1,14,TRBJ1-4,.,.,CASSLDTTNEKLFF,TGCGCCAGCAGCTTGGACACAACTAATGAAAAACTGTTTTTT
TRBV7-2,14,TRBJ2-5,.,.,CASSLVRVGETQYF,TGTGCCAGCAGCTTAGTTCGGGTAGGAGAGACCCAGTACTTC
TRBV5-3,16,TRBJ2-5,.,.,CARSLGHRAHQETQYF,TGTGCCAGAAGCTTGGGTCACAGGGCACACCAAGAGACCCAGTACTTC
TRBV4-2,14,TRBJ1-1,.,.,CASSQETVHTEAFF,TGTGCCAGCAGCCAAGAAACGGTTCACACTGAAGCTTTCTTT
TRBV6-5,15,TRBJ1-5,TRBD1,.,CASSYSRQGIQPQHF,TGTGCCAGCAGTTACTCCCGACAGGGTATTCAGCCCCAGCATTTT
TRBV7-3,14,TRBJ2-1,.,.,CASSLTGPGAEQFF,TGTGCCAGCAGCTTAACGGGGCCAGGTGCGGAGCAGTTCTTC
TRBV5-1,17,TRBJ2-3,TRBD2,.,CASSGVAKVAGTDTQYF,TGCGCCAGCAGCGGGGTTGCAAAGGTAGCGGGAACAGATACGCAGTATTTT
TRBV7-9,15,TRBJ1-2,.,.,CASSYGTATNYGYTF,TGTGCCAGCAGCTACGGGACGGCTACTAACTATGGCTACACCTTC
TRBV5-4,15,TRBJ1-6,.,.,CASSNGGGFNSPLHF,TGTGCCAGCAGCAACGGGGGGGGGTTTAATTCACCCCTCCACTTT
TRBV9,16,TRBJ2-5,.,.,CASSVGRVTGRETQYF,TGTGCCAGCAGCGTGGGGAGAGTTACAGGGCGGGAGACCCAGTACTTC
TRBV3-1/TRBV3-2,13,TRBJ1-2,.,.,CASSQQGLEGYTF,TGTGCCAGCAGCCAACAGGGTTTGGAGGGCTACACCTTC
TRBV12-5,15,TRBJ2-1,.,.,CASGLGTSSYNEQFF,TGTGCTAGTGGTTTGGGGACCTCATCCTACAATGAGCAGTTCTTC
TRBV7-6,15,TRBJ2-7,.,few,CASSLGVEPLREQYF,TGTGCCAGCAGCTTAGGGGTAGAGCCCCTTCGGGAGCAGTACTTC
TRBV18,15,TRBJ1-5,.,.,CASSPLSGQGEPQHF,TGTGCCAGCTCACCTCTGAGCGGGCAAGGGGAGCCCCAGCATTTT
TRBV9,14,TRBJ2-3,.,.,CASSPYQVTDTQYF,TGTGCCAGCAGCCCTTATCAAGTCACAGATACGCAGTATTTT
TRBV19,11,TRBJ2-2,.,.,CASRLIGELFF,TGTGCCAGTAGACTAATCGGGGAGCTGTTTTTT
TRBV19,13,TRBJ2-7,.,.,CASSIGTKGEQYF,TGTGCCAGTAGTATAGGAACAAAGGGCGAGCAGTACTTC
TRBV5-4,14,TRBJ2-3,TRBD2,.,CASSISGGPDTQYF,TGTGCCAGCAGCATTAGCGGGGGGCCGGATACGCAGTATTTT
TRBV6-1,18,TRBJ2-7,TRBD2,.,CASSEGLAGVDLSYEQYF,TGTGCCAGCAGTGAGGGACTAGCGGGGGTAGACCTCTCCTACGAGCAGTACTTC
TRBV11-2,15,TRBJ2-7,.,.,CASSLAGEGLDEQYF,TGTGCCAGCAGCTTAGCGGGAGAGGGGTTAGACGAGCAGTACTTC
TRBV25-1,13,TRBJ2-3,.,.,CASSDAPPRTQYF,TGTGCCAGCAGTGACGCACCGCCCAGGACGCAGTATTTT
TRBV3-1/TRBV3-2,14,TRBJ1-1,.,.,CASSQGTANTEAFF,TGTGCCAGCAGCCAAGGGACGGCGAACACTGAAGCTTTCTTT
TRBV10-3,16,TRBJ2-3,TRBD2,.,CAISPGLAGAIDTQYF,TGTGCCATCAGCCCGGGACTAGCGGGCGCTATAGATACGCAGTATTTT
TRBV5-1,14,TRBJ1-1,.,.,CASSSQDMNTEAFF,TGCGCCAGCAGCTCTCAAGATATGAACACTGAAGCTTTCTTT
TRBV3-1/TRBV3-2,15,TRBJ2-2,.,few,CASSQTGVNTGELFF,TGTGCCAGCAGCCAAACGGGAGTGAACACCGGGGAGCTGTTTTTT
TRBV28,14,TRBJ1-1,TRBD1,.,CASSLWADRGQAFF,TGTGCCAGCAGTTTATGGGCGGACAGGGGGCAAGCTTTCTTT
TRBV27,13,TRBJ1-1,.,.,CASSPLGNTEAFF,TGTGCCAGCAGTCCATTGGGGAACACTGAAGCTTTCTTT
TRBV12-3/TRBV12-4,13,TRBJ1-3,.,.,CALQQDSGNTIYF,TGTGCCTTACAGCAAGACTCTGGAAACACCATATATTTT
TRBV30,15,TRBJ2-3,.,.,CAWTRGSRGTDTQYF,TGTGCCTGGACGAGGGGGAGCAGGGGCACAGATACGCAGTATTTT
TRBV2,13,TRBJ1-1,.,.,CASAWGVGTEAFF,TGTGCCAGCGCGTGGGGGGTTGGCACTGAAGCTTTCTTT
TRBV29-1,13,TRBJ1-2,TRBD1,once,CSVGQGKKGGYTF,TGCAGCGTTGGACAGGGGAAAAAGGGTGGCTACACCTTC
TRBV10-3,12,TRBJ1-6,.,once,CAIRGQDSPLHF,TGTGCCATCAGAGGTCAAGATTCACCCCTCCACTTT
TRBV15,12,TRBJ2-7,.,once,CATSRDRYEQYF,TGTGCCACCAGCAGAGATCGCTACGAGCAGTACTTC
TRBV11-2,15,TRBJ1-6,.,.,CASSLGAGVNSPLHF,TGTGCCAGCAGCTTAGGAGCAGGGGTAAATTCACCCCTCCACTTT
TRBV15,16,TRBJ2-7,TRBD1,.,CATSRDSGTEDYEQYF,TGTGCCACCAGCAGAGATTCCGGGACAGAGGACTACGAGCAGTACTTC
TRBV7-2,15,TRBJ2-3,TRBD2,.,CASSPMVAGANTQYF,TGTGCCAGCAGCCCCATGGTAGCGGGGGCTAATACGCAGTATTTT
TRBV5-5,16,TRBJ1-3,.,.,CASSPGWTETGNTIYF,TGTGCCAGCAGCCCCGGCTGGACAGAGACTGGAAACACCATATATTTT
TRBV6-5,14,TRBJ1-5,TRBD1,few,CASSYDRANQPQHF,TGTGCCAGCAGTTACGACAGGGCTAATCAGCCCCAGCATTTT
TRBV14,14,TRBJ2-2,.,.,CASSAIGYTGELFF,TGTGCCAGCAGCGCCATTGGATACACCGGGGAGCTGTTTTTT
TRBV6-5,13,TRBJ1-3,.,.,CASLQGFGNTIYF,TGTGCCAGCCTGCAGGGATTTGGAAACACCATATATTTT
TRBV6-5,13,TRBJ2-7,.,.,CASGAGLTYEQYF,TGTGCCAGCGGGGCGGGGCTAACCTACGAGCAGTACTTC
TRBV12-3/TRBV12-4,11,TRBJ1-6,.,many,CASSLDSPLHF,TGTGCCAGCAGTTTGGATTCACCCCTCCACTTT
TRBV4-1,18,TRBJ2-7,TRBD1,.,CASSQFIGVDRGSYEQYF,TGCGCCAGCAGCCAGTTTATTGGAGTGGACAGGGGTTCCTACGAGCAGTACTTC
TRBV28,14,TRBJ2-7,TRBD1,.,CASMEGQGVSEQYF,TGTGCCAGCATGGAGGGACAGGGGGTGAGCGAGCAGTACTTC
TRBV2,13,TRBJ2-7,.,.,CASKPGPTDEQYF,TGTGCCAGCAAGCCGGGACCTACAGACGAGCAGTACTTC
TRBV5-1,16,TRBJ2-3,.,.,CASSYTSSGGADTQYF,TGCGCCAGCAGCTACACTTCCTCTGGGGGCGCAGATACGCAGTATTTT
TRBV6-1,15,TRBJ2-1,TRBD2,.,CASREAGGIYNEQFF,TGTGCCAGCAGAGAAGCGGGAGGTATATACAATGAGCAGTTCTTC
TRBV6-5,15,TRBJ2-5,.,.,CASSLGIVGGETQYF,TGTGCCAGCAGTCTGGGGATAGTAGGGGGAGAGACCCAGTACTTC
TRBV4-1,15,TRBJ2-1,.,.,CASSLLNDLYNEQFF,TGCGCCAGCAGCCTTTTAAACGACCTTTACAATGAGCAGTTCTTC
TRBV10-3,15,TRBJ1-1,.,.,CAISESGFPDTEAFF,TGTGCCATCAGTGAGTCGGGGTTCCCGGACACTGAAGCTTTCTTT
TRBV28,13,TRBJ1-2,.,few,CASSLYTRDGYTF,TGTGCCAGCAGTTTATATACTCGGGATGGCTACACCTTC
TRBV10-3,16,TRBJ1-2,TRBD1,.,CAISDHQRTGDYGYTF,TGTGCCATCAGTGATCACCAACGGACAGGGGACTATGGCTACACCTTC
TRBV5-1,12,TRBJ2-1,.,.,CASSLGANEQFF,TGCGCCAGCAGCTTGGGAGCCAATGAGCAGTTCTTC
TRBV19,16,TRBJ2-3,TRBD2,.,CASRPRGTSGTDTQYF,TGTGCCAGTAGGCCGAGAGGGACTAGCGGCACAGATACGCAGTATTTT
TRBV27,15,TRBJ2-7,TRBD1,.,CASRSGQGKSYEQYF,TGTGCCAGCAGGTCGGGACAGGGCAAGTCCTACGAGCAGTACTTC
TRBV7-9,15,TRBJ1-3,.,.,CASSLRGFSGNTIYF,TGTGCCAGCAGCTTGAGGGGGTTCTCTGGAAACACCATATATTTT
TRBV5-6,14,TRBJ1-2,TRBD1,once,CASGGTDINYGYTF,TGTGCCAGCGGAGGGACAGACATTAACTATGGCTACACCTTC